Each of the 32 T cell receptor beta chains below was sequenced from the same sample in a study of human T cells and chemical hapten exposure. Time point given: healthy volunteer bleed at 6 weeks. Before extraction, the whole blood was not fractionated, and total RNA was taken from it. TCRdb passed the RACE reads through MiXCR, listing each CDR3 protein once. The sample holds over 35,000 distinct CDR3 sequences, 3% to 4.5% seen once. Sequences were obtained from whole blood. The receptors originated from a human donor in good health. Some clones in this sample may be carry-over from other donors' samples.

This clonotype was recorded at least ten times. This rearrangement joins TRBV3-1 to TRBJ2-2; 12 bases fit TRBD2. J was trimmed by 6 bases and V by 0 bases; bases with no gene match: 5. Germline-derived CDR1 and CDR2 are LGHDT and YNNKEL (reference sequence). CDR3 length: 17 amino acids. The CDR3 coding sequence is TGTGCCAGCAGCCAAGACGACGGACTAGCGGGATCCGGGGAGCTGTTTTTT. Translating gives CASSQDDGLAGSGELFF.

This clonotype appeared a few times. The genes are TRBV7-9 and TRBJ2-3; 8 bases fit TRBD2. Looked up from germline, CDR1 is SEHNR and CDR2 is FQNEAQ (reference sequence). Trimming removed 5 bases from V and 4 bases from J; junction bases left unmatched: 8. This CDR3 is built from 15 residues. The CDR3 DNA reads as TGTGCCAGCAGCAAGCGCGGGACTAGTCCAGATACGCAGTATTTT. Its translation: CASSKRGTSPDTQYF. The entire variable domain, with the rest obtained from reference TRBV7-9 and TRBJ2-3, is as follows: DTGVSQNPRHKITKRGQNVTFRCDPISEHNRLYWYRQTLGQGPEFLTYFQNEAQLEKSRLLSDRFSAERPKGSFSTLEIQRTEQGDSAMYLCASSKRGTSPDTQYFGPGTRLTVL.

This clonotype was observed many times. The chain links TRBV7-9 to TRBJ2-5; D not resolved. Trimming pared 1 base from V and 1 base from J, leaving 10 bases between. The germline CDR1 and CDR2 sequences are SEHNR and FQNEAQ (reference sequence). The CDR3 covers 15 residues. The CDR3 nucleotides read TGTGCCAGCAGCTTAGGTCTCGACATCCAAGAGACCCAGTACTTC. Translated: CASSLGLDIQETQYF.

This rearrangement joins TRBV6-1 to TRBJ2-3; 11 bases align to TRBD2. Per the germline V gene, CDR1 is MNHNS and CDR2 is SASEGT. This CDR3 comprises 15 residues. V was clipped by 7 bases and J by 3 bases; unmatched bases: 6. The CDR3 DNA sequence: TGTGCCAGCAAAGTTAGCGGGAGGGCAACAGATACGCAGTATTTT. Protein: CASKVSGRATDTQYF.

V is TRBV27 and J is TRBJ2-1, with 7 bases matching TRBD1. V shed 2 bases, J shed 11 bases, and the junction held 6 bases outside the gene matches. CDR3 length equals 13 residues. The germline CDR1 and CDR2 sequences are MNHEY and SMNVEV (reference sequence). The CDR3 sequence is CASSLLPGQKQFF. CDR3 bases: TGTGCCAGCAGTTTACTGCCGGGACAGAAGCAGTTCTTC.

Ten or more counts support this clonotype. The chain uses TRBV6-5 and TRBJ2-1, with 9 bases aligning to TRBD2. The V gene's germline CDR1 is MNHEY and CDR2 SVGAGI. V gave up 6 bases and J gave up 0 bases; unmatched junction bases: 9. The CDR3 length is 17 residues. The CDR3 sequence: CASRGLAGISSYNEQFF. The DNA of the CDR3 is TGTGCCAGCAGGGGGCTAGCGGGGATTAGCTCCTACAATGAGCAGTTCTTC.

This clonotype was seen at least ten times. The J gene is TRBJ2-7, the V gene TRBV20-1; 10 bases are shared with TRBD2. From germline, CDR1 is DFQATT and CDR2 SNEGSKA (reference sequence). The CDR3 length is 16 residues. V shed 0 bases and J 3 bases; nucleotides not matched to a gene: 8. In nucleotides, the CDR3 is TGCAGTGCTAGAGAAGGTGGACTAGCGGTATTCTACGAGCAGTACTTC. Translated: CSAREGGLAVFYEQYF.

This clonotype was picked up many times. This chain joins TRBV6-5 and TRBJ1-3; D uncertain. The V gene lost 4 bases and the J gene lost 4 bases, with 14 bases spanning the gap. Per germline, CDR1 MNHEY and CDR2 SVGAGI. The CDR3 loop spans 15 amino acids. Written as DNA, the CDR3 is TGTGCCAGCAGTTCGTACACTATAGTCGGAAACACCATATATTTT. This encodes CASSSYTIVGNTIYF.

This clonotype was detected ten times or more. This sequence joins TRBV24-1 and TRBJ2-1; weak D call: TRBD1 (5 bases). The V end was cut by 7 bases, the J end by 6 bases, with 9 bases between. The CDR3 totals 12 residues. Germline V gene data show CDR1 as KGHDR and CDR2 as SFDVKD. The CDR3 coding sequence is TGTGCCACCAGCCTCCAGGGCAATGAGCAGTTCTTC. Amino acid sequence: CATSLQGNEQFF.

The rearrangement links TRBV5-1 to TRBJ2-1, with 8 positions matching TRBD1. There are 16 residues in the CDR3. Germline CDR1 reads SGHRS; CDR2 reads YFSETQ. V trimming: 3 bases; J trimming: 2 bases; junction bases outside the gene matches: 7. CDR3 protein: CASSSWTGLAYNEQFF. CDR3 nucleotide sequence: TGCGCCAGCAGCTCCTGGACAGGGTTGGCCTACAATGAGCAGTTCTTC.

The V call is TRBV5-1, the J call TRBJ2-1; perhaps TRBD2 as D (6 bases). CDR1 SGHRS and CDR2 YFSETQ come from the germline V gene. CDR3 length: 12 amino acids. V was trimmed by 4 bases and J by 6 bases, leaving 8 bases between them. The DNA of the CDR3 is TGCGCCAGCAGCCAGACTAGCAATGAGCAGTTCTTC. Protein product: CASSQTSNEQFF.

This clonotype was counted at least ten times. The chain recombines TRBV6-1 with TRBJ2-3, with D possibly TRBD2 on 6 matching bases. The ends were cut back, 6 bases at V and 1 base at J, with 14 bases in the middle. Per germline, CDR1 MNHNS and CDR2 SASEGT. This CDR3 comprises 15 residues. The CDR3 sequence is CASRKRLGGTDTQYF. As DNA, the CDR3 is TGTGCCAGCAGGAAACGACTAGGAGGCACAGATACGCAGTATTTT.

This clonotype was found many times. The rearrangement uses TRBV12-2 and TRBJ2-6; the D call of TRBD1 is as the table states it, not checked on the DNA. TRBV12-2 is flagged as a pseudogene. The CDR3 is 18 amino acids. CDR3 sequence reads: CASRTRRRARSGANVLTF. CDR3 sequence (DNA): TGTGCAAGTCGCACAAGGCGCAGGGCTAGGTCTGGGGCCAACGTCCTGACTTTC.

This clonotype ranks as medium-sized. This chain links TRBV12-3 or TRBV12-4 with TRBJ2-6; 8 nucleotides line up with TRBD1. The CDR3 contains 18 residues. J gave up 1 base and V 3 bases, and 8 bases lay outside the gene matches. The CDR3 bases are TGTGCCAGCAGTTTTGAAGGACAGGGAGGATCTGGGGCCAACGTCCTGACTTTC. Translation: CASSFEGQGGSGANVLTF.

This clonotype was seen at least ten times. CDR3 nucleotides: TGTGCCAGCAGCCTGGACAGGGCACGCAATGAGCAGTTCTTC. Protein: CASSLDRARNEQFF. This sequence joins TRBV12-3 or TRBV12-4 and TRBJ2-1; 8 bases match TRBD1. CDR3 length: 14 amino acids. V gave up 6 bases and J gave up 6 bases; unmatched junction bases: 7.

Ten or more counts support this clonotype. The chain combines TRBV15 with TRBJ2-3, with 8 bases that match TRBD2. The CDR3 spans 19 residues. Germline V gives CDR1 LNHNV, CDR2 YYDKDF (reference sequence). The J segment lost 5 bases and the V segment lost 0 bases, leaving 16 bases of the junction unmatched. CDR3 sequence reads: CATSRESPGGKGDGDTQYF. Written as DNA, the CDR3 is TGTGCCACCAGCAGAGAAAGTCCGGGGGGGAAGGGGGACGGAGATACGCAGTATTTT.

The rearrangement uses TRBV5-6 and TRBJ1-2; D is ambiguous. This CDR3 region has 13 residues. CDR1 SGHDT and CDR2 YYEEEE come from the germline V gene. The V and J ends lost 4 bases and 3 bases respectively, with 10 bases between them. CDR3 sequence: CASSAPVDYGYTF. The CDR3, as DNA: TGTGCCAGCAGCGCTCCTGTGGACTATGGCTACACCTTC.

This clonotype was recorded many times. The chain combines TRBV6-5 with TRBJ2-7, with 10 nucleotides matching TRBD2. V shed 3 bases, J shed 2 bases, and the junction held 19 bases outside the gene matches. This CDR3 region has 20 residues. CDR1 is MNHEY, CDR2 SVGAGI, per germline. CDR3 DNA: TGTGCCAGCAGTTATGACGCTGGTTTCGTTGCTAGCGGGAGCCCCTACGAGCAGTACTTC. Residues: CASSYDAGFVASGSPYEQYF.

This clonotype was picked up many times. The gene calls are TRBV27 and TRBJ2-7; 7 bases line up with TRBD2. There are 14 residues in the CDR3. The V and J ends lost 5 bases and 4 bases, in that order; junction bases with no gene match: 8. The germline gives CDR1 MNHEY, CDR2 SMNVEV (reference sequence). The chain's CDR3 is CASSRPGLSYEQYF. The DNA of the CDR3 is TGTGCCAGCAGTAGACCGGGACTAAGTTACGAGCAGTACTTC.

Ten or more counts support this clonotype. V usage is TRBV12-3 or TRBV12-4 and J usage is TRBJ1-1, with D possibly matching TRBD1 (6 bases). Trimming shortened V by 5 bases and J by 11 bases, and 15 bases separated the two germline ends. The CDR3 sequence is 12 residues long. Here the CDR3 DNA reads TGTGCCAGCAGTCCCCAGGGGTTTGAGGCTTTCTTT. Translation gives CASSPQGFEAFF.

This clonotype was recorded at least ten times. The chain carries TRBV24-1 and TRBJ2-1; D is possibly TRBD1 (6 bases). Germline V lookup: CDR1 KGHDR, CDR2 SFDVKD. The CDR3 is 17 amino acids. V shed 3 bases and J shed 0 bases, with 14 bases lying between them. The CDR3 loop reads CATSDERQVSSYNEQFF. In nucleotides, the CDR3 is TGTGCCACCAGTGATGAACGACAGGTTAGCTCCTACAATGAGCAGTTCTTC.

In its sample, this clonotype was seen a few times. The chain couples TRBV29-1 to TRBJ2-1; no firm D call. Per the germline V gene, CDR1 is SQVTM and CDR2 is ANQGSEA. This CDR3 has 12 residues. The V gene lost 4 bases and the J gene lost 9 bases, with 13 bases spanning the gap. The CDR3 loop is CSVGITRAEQFF. In DNA form, the CDR3 reads TGCAGCGTTGGGATCACGCGTGCTGAGCAGTTCTTC.

V and J are TRBV6-1 and TRBJ1-3; TRBD1 aligns across 9 bases. The germline CDR1 and CDR2 sequences are MNHNS and SASEGT. The CDR3 totals 17 residues. The trim removed 1 base at V and 0 bases at J, leaving 4 bases unmatched. The CDR3 here is CASSEGTGGLSGNTIYF. The CDR3, as DNA: TGTGCCAGCAGTGAAGGAACAGGGGGCCTCTCTGGAAACACCATATATTTT.

The J gene is TRBJ1-5, the V gene TRBV28, with D unclear. This CDR3 spans 15 amino acids. Trimming stripped 3 bases from V and 3 bases from J, with 12 bases between. Germline assignment: CDR1 MDHEN and CDR2 SYDVKM. CDR3 residues: CASSFGRTDNQPQHF. As DNA, the CDR3 is TGTGCCAGCAGTTTTGGGAGAACGGACAATCAGCCCCAGCATTTT.

This clonotype was seen repeatedly, ten times or more. The chain carries TRBV5-1 and TRBJ2-1; no firm D call. V was pared by 3 bases and J by 8 bases, with 9 bases between. In germline, CDR1 is SGHRS, CDR2 YFSETQ. The CDR3 extends over 12 amino acids. In DNA form, the CDR3 reads TGCGCCAGCAGCTCCCTAGAGGATGAGCAGTTCTTC. Its protein product is CASSSLEDEQFF.

This clonotype has just a few counts. The chain employs TRBV5-6 and TRBJ1-2; D is possibly TRBD1 (5 bases). V was cut by 6 bases and J by 3 bases, with 18 bases left in between. The CDR3 runs 15 residues. CDR1 and CDR2 (germline): SGHDT, YYEEEE. DNA of the CDR3: TGTGCCAGCACCCCCGGGGCCTCCGTGTACTATGGCTACACCTTC. Translating it yields CASTPGASVYYGYTF. Filled out from reference TRBV5-6 and TRBJ1-2, the complete variable domain reads DAGVTQSPTHLIKTRGQQVTLRCSPKSGHDTVSWYQQALGQGPQFIFQYYEEEERQRGNFPDRFSGHQFPNYSSELNVNALLLGDSALYLCASTPGASVYYGYTFGSGTRLTVV.

This clonotype was seen ten or more times. The chain has TRBV5-1 and TRBJ2-1; the match to TRBD1 covers 7 bases. The J segment lost 0 bases and the V segment lost 1 base, leaving 1 base of the junction unmatched. Germline CDR1 and CDR2: SGHRS and YFSETQ. This CDR3 is 15 amino acids long. The CDR3 loop reads CASSLTGVSYNEQFF. DNA for the CDR3: TGCGCCAGCAGCTTGACAGGGGTCTCCTACAATGAGCAGTTCTTC.

The sample holds many counts of this clonotype. This chain joins TRBV6-6 and TRBJ2-1; D may be TRBD1 or TRBD2 (6 bases each). V lost 4 bases and J 8 bases, leaving 9 bases between the germline ends. The CDR3 spans 12 residues. Germline V gene data show CDR1 as MNHNY and CDR2 as SVGAGI (reference sequence). The CDR3 sequence is CASSLGGHEQFF. The CDR3, as DNA: TGTGCCAGCAGTTTGGGGGGCCATGAGCAGTTCTTC.

V gene TRBV7-2 combines with J gene TRBJ2-5; the D gene is possibly TRBD1 (6 bases). With 1 base removed from V and 2 bases from J, the gap between germline ends came to 14 bases. The germline V gene has CDR1 SGHTA and CDR2 FQGNSA. The CDR3 consists of 16 residues. The CDR3, as DNA: TGTGCCAGCAGCTTAGGGGGGCTAGTAGTACAAGAGACCCAGTACTTC. Encoded protein: CASSLGGLVVQETQYF.

This clonotype was picked up many times. V gene TRBV4-1 combines with J gene TRBJ2-1, with 9 bases aligning to TRBD2. CDR1 is MGHRA, CDR2 YSYEKL, per germline. V was pared by 1 base and J by 4 bases, with 8 bases of the junction left unmatched. This CDR3 is 17 amino acids long. This CDR3 reads CASSQVDMGLAYNEQFF. In nucleotides, the CDR3 is TGCGCCAGCAGCCAAGTCGACATGGGACTAGCATACAATGAGCAGTTCTTC.

This clonotype was picked up many times. The chain employs TRBV20-1 and TRBJ1-1, with 10 bases fitting TRBD1. The ends lost 0 bases at V and 2 bases at J; junction bases unmatched: 12. The CDR3 contains 18 residues. Germline lookup yields CDR1 DFQATT and CDR2 SNEGSKA (reference sequence). CDR3 residues: CSARDLGQGYGINTEAFF. DNA of the CDR3: TGCAGTGCTAGAGATTTGGGACAGGGGTATGGAATCAACACTGAAGCTTTCTTT.

Only a few counts were recorded for this clonotype. The V call is TRBV5-4, the J call TRBJ1-6; D not certain. CDR1 is SGHNT, CDR2 YYREEE, per germline (reference sequence). This CDR3 is built from 15 residues. The V end was cut by 3 bases, the J end by 7 bases, with 14 bases between. CDR3 loop: CASSSRGGGNSPLHF. The CDR3 DNA sequence: TGTGCCAGCAGCTCGCGGGGAGGTGGGAATTCACCCCTCCACTTT.